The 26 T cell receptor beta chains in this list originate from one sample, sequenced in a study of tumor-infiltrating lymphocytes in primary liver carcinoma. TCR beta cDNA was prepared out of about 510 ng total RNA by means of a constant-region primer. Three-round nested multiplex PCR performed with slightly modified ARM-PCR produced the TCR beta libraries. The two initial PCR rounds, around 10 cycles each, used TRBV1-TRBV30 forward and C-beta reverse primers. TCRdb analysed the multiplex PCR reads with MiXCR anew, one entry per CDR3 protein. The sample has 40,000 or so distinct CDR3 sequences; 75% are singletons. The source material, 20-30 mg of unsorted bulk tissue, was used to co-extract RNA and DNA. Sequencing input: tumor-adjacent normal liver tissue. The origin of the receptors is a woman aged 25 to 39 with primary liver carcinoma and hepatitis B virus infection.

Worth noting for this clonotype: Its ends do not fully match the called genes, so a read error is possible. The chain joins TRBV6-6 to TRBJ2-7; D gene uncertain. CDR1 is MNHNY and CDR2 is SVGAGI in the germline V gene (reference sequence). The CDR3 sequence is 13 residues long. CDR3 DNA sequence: TGTGCCAGCAGTAACGTGGGAAACTACGAGCAGTATTTC. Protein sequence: CASSNVGNYEQYF.

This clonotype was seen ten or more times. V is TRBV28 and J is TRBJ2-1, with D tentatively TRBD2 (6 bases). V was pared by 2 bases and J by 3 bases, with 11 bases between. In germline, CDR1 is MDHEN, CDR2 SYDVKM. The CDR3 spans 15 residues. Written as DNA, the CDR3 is TGTGCCAGCAGTTTAACGGGAGTAGTCTACAATGAGCAGTTCTTC. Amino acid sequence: CASSLTGVVYNEQFF.

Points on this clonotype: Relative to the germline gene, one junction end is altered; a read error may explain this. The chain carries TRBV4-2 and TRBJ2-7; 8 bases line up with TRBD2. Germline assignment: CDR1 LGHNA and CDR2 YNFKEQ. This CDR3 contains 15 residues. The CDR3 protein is CARSQRTSISYEQYF. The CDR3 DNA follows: TGTGCCAGGAGCCAAAGGACTAGCATCTCCTACGAGCAGTACTTC.

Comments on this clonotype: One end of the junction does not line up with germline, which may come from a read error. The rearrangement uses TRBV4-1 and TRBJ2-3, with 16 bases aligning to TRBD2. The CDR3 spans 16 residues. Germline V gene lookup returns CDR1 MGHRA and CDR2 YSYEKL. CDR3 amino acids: CASSPGLAGGTNTQYF. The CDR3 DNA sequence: TGCGCCAGCAGCCCGGGACTAGCGGGGGGGACAAATACACAGTATTTT.

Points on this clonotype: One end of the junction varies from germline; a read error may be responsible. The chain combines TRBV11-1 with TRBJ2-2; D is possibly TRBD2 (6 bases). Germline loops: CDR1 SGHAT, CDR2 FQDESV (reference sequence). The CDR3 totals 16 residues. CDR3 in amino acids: CAGSLVGGANTGELFF. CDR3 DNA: TGTGCCGGCAGCTTAGTGGGGGGTGCGAACACCGGGGAACTGTTTTTT. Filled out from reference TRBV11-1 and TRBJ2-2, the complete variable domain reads EAEVAQSPRYKITEKSQAVAFWCDPISGHATLYWYRQILGQGPELLVQFQDESVVDDSQLPKDRFSAERLKGVDSTLKIQPAELGDSAMYLCAGSLVGGANTGELFFGEGSRLTVL.

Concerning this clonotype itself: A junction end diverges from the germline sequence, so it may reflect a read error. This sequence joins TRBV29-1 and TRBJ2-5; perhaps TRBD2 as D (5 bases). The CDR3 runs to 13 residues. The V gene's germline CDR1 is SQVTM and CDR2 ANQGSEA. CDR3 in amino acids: CSVEIVGAETQYF. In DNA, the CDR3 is TGTAGCGTTGAAATCGTGGGAGCAGAGACCCAGTACTTC.

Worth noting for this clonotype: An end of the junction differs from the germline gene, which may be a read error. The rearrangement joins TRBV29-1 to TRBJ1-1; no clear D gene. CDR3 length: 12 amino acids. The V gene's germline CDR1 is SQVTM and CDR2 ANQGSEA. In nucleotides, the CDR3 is TGTAGCGTTGTTAGGGCAGAGACTGAAGCTTTCTTT. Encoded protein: CSVVRAETEAFF.

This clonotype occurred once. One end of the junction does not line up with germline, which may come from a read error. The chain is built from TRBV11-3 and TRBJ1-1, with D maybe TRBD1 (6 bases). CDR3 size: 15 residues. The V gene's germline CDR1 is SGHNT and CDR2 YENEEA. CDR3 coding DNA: TGTGCCTCCGGTCAGGGGATGCCAATCTCCACTGAAACTTTCTTT. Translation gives CASGQGMPISTETFF.

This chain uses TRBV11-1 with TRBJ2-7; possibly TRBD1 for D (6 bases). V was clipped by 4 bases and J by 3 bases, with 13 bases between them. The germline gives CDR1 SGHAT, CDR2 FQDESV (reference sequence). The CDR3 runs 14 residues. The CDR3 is CASSYGQRFYEQYF. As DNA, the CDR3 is TGTGCCAGCAGCTATGGACAGAGGTTCTACGAGCAGTACTTC.

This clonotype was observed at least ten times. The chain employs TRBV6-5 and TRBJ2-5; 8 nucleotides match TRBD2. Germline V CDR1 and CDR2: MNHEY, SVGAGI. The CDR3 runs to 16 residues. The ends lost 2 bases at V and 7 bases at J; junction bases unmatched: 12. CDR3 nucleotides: TGTGCCAGCAGTTACGGAGGTAGCGGGATGGGGGTGACCCAGTACTTC. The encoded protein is CASSYGGSGMGVTQYF.

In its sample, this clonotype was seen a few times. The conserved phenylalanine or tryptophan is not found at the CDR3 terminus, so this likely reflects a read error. CDR3 DNA: TGCGCCAGCAGCTTGGTACAGGGCGCTCACAATGAGCAGTTCTCC. Residues: CASSLVQGAHNEQFS. The V call is TRBV11-1, the J call TRBJ2-1; maybe TRBD1 (6 bases). The CDR3 totals 15 residues. From germline, CDR1 is SGHAT and CDR2 FQDESV (reference sequence).

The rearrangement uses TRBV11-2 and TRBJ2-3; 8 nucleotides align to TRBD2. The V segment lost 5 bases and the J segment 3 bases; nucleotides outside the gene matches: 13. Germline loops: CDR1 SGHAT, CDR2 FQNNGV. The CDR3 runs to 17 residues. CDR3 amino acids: CASSHLGSGSLTDTQYF. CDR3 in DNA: TGTGCCAGCAGCCATTTAGGGAGCGGGAGCCTTACAGATACGCAGTATTTT.

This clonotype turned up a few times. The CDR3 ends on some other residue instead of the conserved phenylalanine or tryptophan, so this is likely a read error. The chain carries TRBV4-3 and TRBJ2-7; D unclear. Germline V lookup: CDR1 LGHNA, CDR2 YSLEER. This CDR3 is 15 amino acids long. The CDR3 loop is CASSQDFPGSYEQYL. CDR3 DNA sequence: TGTGCCAGCAGCCAAGATTTTCCAGGTTCCTACGAGCAGTACCTC.

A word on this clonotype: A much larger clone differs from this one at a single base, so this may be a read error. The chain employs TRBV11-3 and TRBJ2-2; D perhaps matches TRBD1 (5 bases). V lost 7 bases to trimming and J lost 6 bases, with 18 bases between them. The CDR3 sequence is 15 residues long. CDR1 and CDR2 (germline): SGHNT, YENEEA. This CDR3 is CASTYTGPFSGELFF. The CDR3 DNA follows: TGTGCCAGCACGTATACAGGACCTTTCTCCGGGGAGCTGTTTTTT.

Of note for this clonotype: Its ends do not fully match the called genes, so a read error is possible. CDR3 bases: TGTGCCAGCAGCTTTCTAGCGGGAGCGACAAGTTACGAGCAATACTTC. Protein: CASSFLAGATSYEQYF. V usage is TRBV6-2 or TRBV6-3 and J usage is TRBJ2-7; 10 bases are a match to TRBD2. Germline-derived CDR1 and CDR2 are MNHEY and SVGEGT. The CDR3 extends over 16 amino acids.

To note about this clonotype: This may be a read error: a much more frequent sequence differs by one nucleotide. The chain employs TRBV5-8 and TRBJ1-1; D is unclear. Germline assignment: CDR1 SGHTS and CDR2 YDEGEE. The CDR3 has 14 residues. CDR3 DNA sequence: TGTGTCAGCAGCTTGGGCTATAAAAGGGCTGAAGCTTTCTTT. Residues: CVSSLGYKRAEAFF.

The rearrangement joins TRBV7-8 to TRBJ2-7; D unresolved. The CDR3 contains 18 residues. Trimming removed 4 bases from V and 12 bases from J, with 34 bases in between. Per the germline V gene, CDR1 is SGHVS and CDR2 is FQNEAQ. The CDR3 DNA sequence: TGTGCCAGCAGCTCGGGTCGCGGTCGTACTATGAGCTCCTACAAGCTGTACTTC. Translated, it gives CASSSGRGRTMSSYKLYF.

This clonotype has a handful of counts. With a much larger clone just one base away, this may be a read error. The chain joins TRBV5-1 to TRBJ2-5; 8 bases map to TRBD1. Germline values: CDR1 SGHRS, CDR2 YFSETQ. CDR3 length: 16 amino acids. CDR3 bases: TGCACCAGCAGCTTGAAGCCAGGGGGCGTCGGGGAGACCCAGTACTTC. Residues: CTSSLKPGGVGETQYF.

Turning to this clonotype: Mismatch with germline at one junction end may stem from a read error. The CDR3 DNA reads as TGCGCCAGCAGCCGGCGTCCAGGTCTCTCCTACGAGCAGTACTTC. It translates to CASSRRPGLSYEQYF. The gene calls are TRBV6-2 or TRBV6-3 and TRBJ2-7; D unclear. Germline CDR1 is MNHEY and CDR2 is SVGEGT. The length of the CDR3 is 15 residues.

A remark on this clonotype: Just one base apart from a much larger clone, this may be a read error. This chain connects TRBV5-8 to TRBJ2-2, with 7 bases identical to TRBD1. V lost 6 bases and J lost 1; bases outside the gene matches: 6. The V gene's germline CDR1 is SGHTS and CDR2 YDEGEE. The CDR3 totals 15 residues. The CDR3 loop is CASNRRTGNTGELFF. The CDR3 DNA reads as TGTGCCAGCAACCGGAGGACAGGGAACACCGGGGAGCTGTTTTTT.

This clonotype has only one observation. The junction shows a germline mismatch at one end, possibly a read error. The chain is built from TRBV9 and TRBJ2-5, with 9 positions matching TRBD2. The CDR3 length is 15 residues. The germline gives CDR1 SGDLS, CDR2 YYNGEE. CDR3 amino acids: CASSVWTSEREIQYF. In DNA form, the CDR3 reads TGTGCCAGCAGCGTATGGACTAGCGAACGAGAGATCCAGTACTTC.

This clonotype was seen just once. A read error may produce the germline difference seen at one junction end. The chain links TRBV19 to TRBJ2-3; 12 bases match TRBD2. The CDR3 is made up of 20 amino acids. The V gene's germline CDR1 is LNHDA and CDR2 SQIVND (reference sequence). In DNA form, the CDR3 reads TGTGCCACTAGTATAAGGGTACGGGGGTTTGAGACTAGCGGGAGTGGTGCGCAGTATTTT. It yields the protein CATSIRVRGFETSGSGAQYF.

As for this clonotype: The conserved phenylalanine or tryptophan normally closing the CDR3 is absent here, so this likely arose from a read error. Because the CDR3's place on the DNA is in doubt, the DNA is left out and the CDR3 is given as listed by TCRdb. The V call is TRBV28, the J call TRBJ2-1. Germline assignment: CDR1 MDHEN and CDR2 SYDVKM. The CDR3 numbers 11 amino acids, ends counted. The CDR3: CASSVRNEHFL.

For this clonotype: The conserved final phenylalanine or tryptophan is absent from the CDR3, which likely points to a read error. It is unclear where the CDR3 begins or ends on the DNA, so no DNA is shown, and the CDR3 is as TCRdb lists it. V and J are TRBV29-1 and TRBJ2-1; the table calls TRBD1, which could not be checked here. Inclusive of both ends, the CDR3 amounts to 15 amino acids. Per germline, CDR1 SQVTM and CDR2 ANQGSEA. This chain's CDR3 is CSVPGEAGPYNELFS.

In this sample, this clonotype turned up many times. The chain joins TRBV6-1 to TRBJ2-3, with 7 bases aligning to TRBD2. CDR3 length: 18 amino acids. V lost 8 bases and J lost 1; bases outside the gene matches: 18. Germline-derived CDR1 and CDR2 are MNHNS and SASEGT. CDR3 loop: CASRTAGVGGMGTDTQYF. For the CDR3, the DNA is TGTGCCAGCCGAACGGCGGGAGTGGGAGGTATGGGCACAGATACGCAGTATTTT.

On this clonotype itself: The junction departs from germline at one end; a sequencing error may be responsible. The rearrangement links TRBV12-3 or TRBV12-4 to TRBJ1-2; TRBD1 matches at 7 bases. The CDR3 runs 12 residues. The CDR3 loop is CVSRGTVRDYTF. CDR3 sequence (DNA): TGTGTCAGCAGGGGGACAGTAAGAGACTACACCTTC.